This TCR beta chain is from a study of blood T cell repertoires in COVID-19. The table came from immunoSEQ multiplex PCR; TCRdb's copy has only in-frame clones and leaves some out. The table has about 150,000 clones, about 85% seen once. The CDR3 has 16 amino acids. V lost 6 bases and J 7 bases, leaving 24 bases between the germline ends. Germline CDR1 MNHEY, CDR2 SMNVEV (reference sequence). Sequenced material: peripheral blood. This TCR was sampled from a human donor with acute or convalescent COVID-19. The donor label of this sample is uncertain. This chain uses TRBV27 with TRBJ1-2; weak D call: TRBD1 (6 bases). Written as DNA, the CDR3 is TGTGCCAGCAGAACGGTCGGGACACCTAAAGAGGGTGGCTACACCTTC. This sequence encodes CASRTVGTPKEGGYTF.